This entry lists 21 T cell receptor beta chains sequenced from one sample in a study of T cells in Graves' hyperthyroidism and ophthalmopathy. What was amplified from RNA transcripts were TCR beta CDR3 regions. The TCR CDR3 first-round RT-PCR relied on the HTBI primer set. TCRdb re-called the multiplex PCR reads with MiXCR, one entry per CDR3 protein. The data contain 330,000 or so distinct CDR3 sequences, 18% of them singletons. What was sequenced was blood. Receptors were obtained from a middle-aged woman with Graves' ophthalmopathy.

This clonotype was seen many times. The gene calls are TRBV11-3 and TRBJ2-2; D is perhaps TRBD2 (7 bases). In germline, CDR1 is SGHNT, CDR2 YENEEA. V was shortened by 0 bases and J by 4 bases, with 12 bases between the two germline ends. This CDR3 spans 16 amino acids. The CDR3 here is CASSLEGGQITGELFF. DNA of the CDR3: TGTGCCAGCAGCTTAGAGGGGGGGCAGATCACCGGGGAGCTGTTTTTT.

This clonotype was observed many times. V gene TRBV27 combines with J gene TRBJ2-7; either TRBD1 or TRBD2 may supply D (6 bases each). Germline V gives CDR1 MNHEY, CDR2 SMNVEV (reference sequence). The CDR3 covers 13 residues. Deletions cut 6 bases from V and 4 bases from J, with 13 bases between. CDR3 coding DNA: TGTGCCAGCAGCGGGGGCTCACCTTACGAGCAGTACTTC. It specifies CASSGGSPYEQYF.

This clonotype was seen many times. V gene TRBV6-1 combines with J gene TRBJ2-2, with D uncertain. The CDR3 runs to 15 residues. V was cut by 6 bases and J by 4 bases, with 15 bases left in between. CDR1 is MNHNS, CDR2 SASEGT, per germline. The CDR3 DNA follows: TGTGCCAGCAGCACCGCCTCGAGTTTCACCGGGGAGCTGTTTTTT. Translated, it gives CASSTASSFTGELFF.

The rearrangement joins TRBV19 to TRBJ2-7, with D possibly being TRBD2 (6 bases). With 2 bases removed from V and 6 bases from J, the gap between germline ends came to 14 bases. The CDR3 spans 14 residues. Germline CDR1 LNHDA, CDR2 SQIVND (reference sequence). The CDR3: CASSISGRRGEQYF. As DNA, the CDR3 is TGTGCCAGTAGTATAAGTGGGAGGAGAGGCGAGCAGTACTTC.

In this sample, this clonotype turned up many times. This chain links TRBV6-5 with TRBJ1-1; no clear D. In germline, CDR1 is MNHEY, CDR2 SVGAGI. V lost 2 bases and J lost 5, with 9 bases in between. The CDR3 contains 13 residues. CDR3: CASSYGFGTEAFF. The CDR3 coding sequence is TGTGCCAGCAGTTACGGATTCGGGACTGAAGCTTTCTTT.

The chain is built from TRBV6-2 or TRBV6-3 and TRBJ2-7, with TRBD1 matching over 8 bases. Germline V CDR1 and CDR2: MNHEY, SVGEGT. The CDR3 is 15 residues long. Trimming removed 4 bases from V and 4 bases from J; junction bases left unmatched: 9. The DNA of the CDR3 is TGTGCCAGCAGTTCGGTCGGGACAGGCCTATACGAGCAGTACTTC. Protein product: CASSSVGTGLYEQYF.

In this sample, this clonotype turned up many times. The genes are TRBV28 and TRBJ1-1; D gene unclear. Germline V gene data show CDR1 as MDHEN and CDR2 as SYDVKM. The ends were cut back, 9 bases at V and 0 bases at J, with 11 bases in the middle. The CDR3 length is 13 residues. CDR3 nucleotides: TGTGCCAGTAGACAAGACTTGAACACTGAAGCTTTCTTT. Protein: CASRQDLNTEAFF.

Points on this clonotype: Given a much more abundant clone one base away, this may be a read error. The CDR3: CASSLSLVGRETPYF. CDR3 bases: TGTGCCAGCAGCTTAAGTCTAGTGGGGAGGGAGACCCCGTACTTC. The chain recombines TRBV11-2 with TRBJ2-5, with TRBD2 matching over 7 bases. CDR1 is SGHAT and CDR2 is FQNNGV in the germline V gene. This CDR3 contains 15 residues. Full variable domain (remainder filled in from reference TRBV11-2 and TRBJ2-5): EAGVAQSPRYKIIEKRQSVAFWCNPISGHATLYWYQQILGQGPKLLIQFQNNGVVDDSQLPKDRFSAERLKGVDSTLKIQPAKLEDSAVYLCASSLSLVGRETPYFGPGTRLLVL.

This clonotype was picked up many times. V gene TRBV4-1 combines with J gene TRBJ2-7; perhaps TRBD1 as D (6 bases). CDR1 and CDR2 (germline): MGHRA, YSYEKL. The V gene lost 0 bases and the J gene lost 2 bases, with 11 bases spanning the gap. The CDR3 contains 15 residues. The CDR3 DNA reads as TGCGCCAGCAGCCAAGATTTTCGGACAGCCTACGAGCAGTACTTC. Amino acids: CASSQDFRTAYEQYF.

At least ten counts were recorded for this clonotype. The J gene is TRBJ1-1, the V gene TRBV2, with 9 bases identical to TRBD1. From germline, CDR1 is SNHLY and CDR2 FYNNEI. V shed 6 bases and J 0 bases; nucleotides not matched to a gene: 5. The CDR3 has 15 residues. The CDR3 nucleotides are TGTGCCAGCAGGGAGGGACAGGGAATGAACACTGAAGCTTTCTTT. This gives the protein CASREGQGMNTEAFF.

This clonotype showed up many times. The chain employs TRBV9 and TRBJ2-5; D remains unclear. The CDR3 runs 14 residues. Deletions cut 0 bases from V and 0 bases from J, with 6 bases between. CDR1 and CDR2 (germline): SGDLS, YYNGEE. The CDR3 is CASSVGVYQETQYF. DNA of the CDR3: TGTGCCAGCAGCGTAGGTGTGTACCAAGAGACCCAGTACTTC.

This clonotype was detected many times. The CDR3 here is CSARENTEAFF. CDR3 coding DNA: TGCAGTGCTAGAGAGAACACTGAAGCTTTCTTT. The rearrangement uses TRBV20-1 and TRBJ1-1; D gene ambiguous. The CDR3 consists of 11 residues. The ends were cut back, 0 bases at V and 1 base at J, with 0 bases in the middle. CDR1 and CDR2 (germline): DFQATT, SNEGSKA (reference sequence).

Ten or more counts support this clonotype. The genes are TRBV19 and TRBJ2-1; 8 nucleotides match TRBD1. The germline CDR1 and CDR2 sequences are LNHDA and SQIVND (reference sequence). The CDR3 extends over 15 amino acids. V shed 6 bases, J shed 8 bases, and the junction held 12 bases outside the gene matches. The CDR3 bases are TGTGCCAGTAGCTCAAACTGGAGGACAGGGCATGAGCAGTTCTTC. Translating gives CASSSNWRTGHEQFF.

This clonotype was seen a few times. This chain connects TRBV2 to TRBJ2-7; TRBD2 might be the D (5 bases). The V gene's germline CDR1 is SNHLY and CDR2 FYNNEI. Between the trimmed V and J ends, which lost 4 bases and 7 bases, there was a span of 14 bases. The CDR3 has 13 amino acids. This chain's CDR3 is CASSVVAGWEQYF. CDR3 DNA: TGTGCCAGCAGTGTGGTTGCGGGCTGGGAGCAGTACTTC.

This clonotype turned up a few times. The rearrangement joins TRBV6-2 or TRBV6-3 to TRBJ2-5, with D maybe TRBD1 (6 bases). The CDR3 extends over 14 amino acids. The ends were cut back, 6 bases at V and 0 bases at J, with 11 bases in the middle. Germline assignment: CDR1 MNHEY and CDR2 SVGEGT. The CDR3 is CASRRQEYQETQYF. The CDR3 DNA sequence: TGTGCCAGCAGACGACAGGAGTACCAAGAGACCCAGTACTTC.

As for this clonotype: At one end the junction does not follow the germline gene, possibly because of a read error. This rearrangement joins TRBV19 to TRBJ2-5, with TRBD1 matching 8 bases. Germline CDR1 and CDR2: LNHDA and SQIVND (reference sequence). This CDR3 has 14 residues. The CDR3 sequence: CASSRQGMGETQYF. CDR3 bases: TGCGCCAGCAGCCGACAGGGGATGGGAGAGACCCAGTACTTC.

This clonotype was detected many times. V usage is TRBV24-1 and J usage is TRBJ2-7; D might be TRBD2 (5 bases). The germline V gene has CDR1 KGHDR and CDR2 SFDVKD. The CDR3 length is 13 residues. V gave up 6 bases and J gave up 7 bases, with 15 bases separating them. The CDR3 loop is CATSQVLAREQYF. The CDR3 nucleotides are TGTGCCACCAGTCAGGTTTTAGCGCGGGAGCAGTACTTC.

This clonotype was picked up one time. This chain links TRBV6-4 with TRBJ2-3; the D is unclear. This CDR3 has 14 amino acids. In germline, CDR1 is MRHNA, CDR2 SNTAGT. V lost 2 bases, J lost 2 bases, and 8 bases lay in between. The CDR3: CASSDGSHTDTQYF. The DNA for the CDR3 is TGTGCCAGCAGTGACGGCTCGCACACAGATACGCAGTATTTT.

On this clonotype itself: This clone may be a read error of a much larger clone one base away. V and J are TRBV7-2 and TRBJ1-1; the D is unclear. The CDR3 consists of 12 residues. CDR1 and CDR2 (germline): SGHTA, FQGNSA. The V end lost 6 bases, the J end lost 7 bases, and 12 bases lay between the germline ends. The CDR3 coding sequence is TGTGCCAGCAGGCCGAATATACTTGAAGCTTTCTTT. Its protein is CASRPNILEAFF.

This clonotype came up many times. This chain joins TRBV2 and TRBJ1-2; D ambiguous. CDR1 is SNHLY and CDR2 is FYNNEI in the germline V gene. V was shortened by 5 bases and J by 6 bases, with 7 bases between the two germline ends. This CDR3 spans 11 amino acids. CDR3 DNA: TGTGCCAGCAGTTACCAGAATGGCTACACCTTC. Protein sequence: CASSYQNGYTF. Full variable domain (outside the CDR3, taken from reference TRBV2 and TRBJ1-2): EPEVTQTPSHQVTQMGQEVILRCVPISNHLYFYWYRQILGQKVEFLVSFYNNEISEKSEIFDDQFSVERPDGSNFTLKIRSTKLEDSAMYFCASSYQNGYTFGSGTRLTVV.

This clonotype was counted many times. One end of the junction fails to match germline, which may point to a read error. This chain uses TRBV5-1 with TRBJ2-7; D unresolved. The CDR3 consists of 14 residues. The germline gives CDR1 SGHRS, CDR2 YFSETQ. CDR3 sequence reads: CASSHLGRSYEQYF. CDR3 DNA sequence: TGTGCCAGCAGCCATCTGGGTAGAAGCTACGAGCAGTACTTC.